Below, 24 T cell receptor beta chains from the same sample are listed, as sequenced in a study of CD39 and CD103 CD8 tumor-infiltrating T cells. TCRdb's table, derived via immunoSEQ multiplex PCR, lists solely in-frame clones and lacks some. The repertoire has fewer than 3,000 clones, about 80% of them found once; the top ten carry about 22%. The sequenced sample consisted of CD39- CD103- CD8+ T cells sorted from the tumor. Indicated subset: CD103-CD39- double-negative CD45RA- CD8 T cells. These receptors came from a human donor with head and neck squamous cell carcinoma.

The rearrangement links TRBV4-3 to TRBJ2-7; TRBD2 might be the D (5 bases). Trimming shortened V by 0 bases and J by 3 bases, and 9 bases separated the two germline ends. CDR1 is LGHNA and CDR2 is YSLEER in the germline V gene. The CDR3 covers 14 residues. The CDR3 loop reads CASSQDSRGYEQYF. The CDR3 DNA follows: TGCGCCAGCAGCCAAGATAGTCGGGGCTACGAGCAGTACTTC.

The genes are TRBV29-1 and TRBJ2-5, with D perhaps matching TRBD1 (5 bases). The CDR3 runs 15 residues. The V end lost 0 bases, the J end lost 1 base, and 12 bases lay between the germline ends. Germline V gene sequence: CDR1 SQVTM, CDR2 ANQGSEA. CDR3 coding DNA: TGCAGCGTTGAAGACCAGCGACAGTTCCAAGAGACCCAGTACTTC. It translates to CSVEDQRQFQETQYF.

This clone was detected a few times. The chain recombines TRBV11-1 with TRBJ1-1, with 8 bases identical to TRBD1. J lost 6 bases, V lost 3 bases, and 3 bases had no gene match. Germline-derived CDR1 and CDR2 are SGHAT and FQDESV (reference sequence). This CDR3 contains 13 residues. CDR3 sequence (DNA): TGTGCCAGCAGCTTGGACAGGGCGGCTGAAGCTTTCTTT. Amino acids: CASSLDRAAEAFF.

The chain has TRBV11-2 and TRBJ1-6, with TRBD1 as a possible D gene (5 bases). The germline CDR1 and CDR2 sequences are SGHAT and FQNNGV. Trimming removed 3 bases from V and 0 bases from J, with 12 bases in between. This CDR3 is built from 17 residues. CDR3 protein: CASSFRGASSYNSPLHF. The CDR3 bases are TGTGCCAGCAGCTTCCGCGGGGCCAGCTCCTATAATTCACCCCTCCACTTT.

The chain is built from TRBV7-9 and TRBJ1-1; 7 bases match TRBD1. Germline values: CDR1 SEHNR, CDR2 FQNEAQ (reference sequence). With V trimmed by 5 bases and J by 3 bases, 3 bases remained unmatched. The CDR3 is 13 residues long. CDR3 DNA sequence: TGTGCCAGCAGCCCCCAGGGGGACACTGAAGCTTTCTTT. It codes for CASSPQGDTEAFF.

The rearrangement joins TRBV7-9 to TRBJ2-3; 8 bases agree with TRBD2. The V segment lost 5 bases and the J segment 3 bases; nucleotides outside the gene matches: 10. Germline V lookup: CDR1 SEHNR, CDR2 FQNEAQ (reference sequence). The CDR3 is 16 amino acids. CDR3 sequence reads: CASSPTGTRETDTQYF. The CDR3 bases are TGTGCCAGCAGCCCCACCGGGACTAGAGAAACAGATACGCAGTATTTT.

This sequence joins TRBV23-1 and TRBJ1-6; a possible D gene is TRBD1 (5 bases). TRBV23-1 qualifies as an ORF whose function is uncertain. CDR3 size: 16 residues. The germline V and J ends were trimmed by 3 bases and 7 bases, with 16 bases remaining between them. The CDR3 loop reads CASSQMDICRNSPLHF. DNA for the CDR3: TGCGCCAGCAGTCAGATGGACATCTGCAGGAATTCACCCCTCCACTTT.

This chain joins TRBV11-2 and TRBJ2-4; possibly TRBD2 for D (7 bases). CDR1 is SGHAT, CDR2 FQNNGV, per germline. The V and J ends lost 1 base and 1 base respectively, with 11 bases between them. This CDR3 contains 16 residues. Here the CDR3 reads CASSLGKGGAKNIQYF. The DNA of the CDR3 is TGTGCCAGCAGCTTAGGAAAGGGGGGGGCCAAAAACATTCAGTACTTC.

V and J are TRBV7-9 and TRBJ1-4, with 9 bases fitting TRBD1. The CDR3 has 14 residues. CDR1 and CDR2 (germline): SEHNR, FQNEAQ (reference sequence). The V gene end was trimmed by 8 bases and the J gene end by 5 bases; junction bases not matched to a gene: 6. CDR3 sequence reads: CASAEGTGNEKLFF. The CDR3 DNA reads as TGTGCCAGCGCAGAAGGGACAGGGAATGAAAAACTGTTTTTT.

The CDR3: CASGTGELFF. The CDR3 nucleotides read TGTGCATCGGGCACCGGGGAGCTGTTTTTT. The gene calls are TRBV6-5 and TRBJ2-2; D gene unclear. The CDR3 runs to 10 residues. Germline assignment: CDR1 MNHEY and CDR2 SVGAGI.

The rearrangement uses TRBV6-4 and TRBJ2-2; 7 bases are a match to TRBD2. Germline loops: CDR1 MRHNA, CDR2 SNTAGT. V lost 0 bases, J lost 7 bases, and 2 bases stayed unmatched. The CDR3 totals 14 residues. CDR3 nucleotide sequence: TGTGCCAGCAGTGACTCGGGACTACTCGGGGAGCTGTTTTTT. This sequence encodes CASSDSGLLGELFF.

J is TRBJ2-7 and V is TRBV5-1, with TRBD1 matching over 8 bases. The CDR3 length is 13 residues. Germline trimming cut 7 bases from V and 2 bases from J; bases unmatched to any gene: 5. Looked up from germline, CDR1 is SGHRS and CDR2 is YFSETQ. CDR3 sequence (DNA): TGCGCCAGCGGTCGGACAGGGCCCTACGAGCAGTACTTC. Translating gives CASGRTGPYEQYF.

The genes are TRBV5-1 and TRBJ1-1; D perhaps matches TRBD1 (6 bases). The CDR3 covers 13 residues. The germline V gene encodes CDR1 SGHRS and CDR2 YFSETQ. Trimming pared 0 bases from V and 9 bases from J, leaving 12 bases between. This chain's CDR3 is CASSLAGDLQAFF. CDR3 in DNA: TGCGCCAGCAGCTTGGCAGGGGATCTACAAGCTTTCTTT.

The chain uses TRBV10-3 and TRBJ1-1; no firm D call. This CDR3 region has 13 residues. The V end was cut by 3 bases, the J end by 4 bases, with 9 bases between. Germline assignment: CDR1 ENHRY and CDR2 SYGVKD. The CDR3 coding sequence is TGTGCCATCAGTGATAAAGTCGGCACTGAAGCTTTCTTT. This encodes CAISDKVGTEAFF.

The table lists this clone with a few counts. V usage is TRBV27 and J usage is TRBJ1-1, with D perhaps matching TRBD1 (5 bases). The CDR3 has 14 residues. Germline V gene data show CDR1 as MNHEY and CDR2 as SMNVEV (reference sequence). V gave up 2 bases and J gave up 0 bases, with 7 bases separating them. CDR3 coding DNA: TGTGCCAGCAGTTTAACGGGGGTGAACACTGAAGCTTTCTTT. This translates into CASSLTGVNTEAFF.

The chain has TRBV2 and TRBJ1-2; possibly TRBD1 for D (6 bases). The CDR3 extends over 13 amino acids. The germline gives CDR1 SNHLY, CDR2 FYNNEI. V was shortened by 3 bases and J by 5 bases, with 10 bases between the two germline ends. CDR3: CASSEGRGYGYTF. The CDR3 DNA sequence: TGTGCCAGCAGTGAGGGCAGGGGATATGGCTACACCTTC.

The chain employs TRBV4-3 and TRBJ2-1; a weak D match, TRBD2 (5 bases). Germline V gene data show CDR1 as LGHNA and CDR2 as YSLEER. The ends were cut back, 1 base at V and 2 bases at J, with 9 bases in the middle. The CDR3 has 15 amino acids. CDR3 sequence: CASSQVRETYNEQFF. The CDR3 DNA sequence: TGCGCCAGCAGCCAAGTGAGGGAGACCTACAATGAGCAGTTCTTC.

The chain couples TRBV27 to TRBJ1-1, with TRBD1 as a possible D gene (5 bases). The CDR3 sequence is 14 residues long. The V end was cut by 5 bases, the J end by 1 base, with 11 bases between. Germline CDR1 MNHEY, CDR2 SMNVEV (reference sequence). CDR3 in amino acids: CASSEFTGNTEAFF. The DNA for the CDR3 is TGTGCCAGCAGTGAATTTACAGGGAACACTGAAGCTTTCTTT.

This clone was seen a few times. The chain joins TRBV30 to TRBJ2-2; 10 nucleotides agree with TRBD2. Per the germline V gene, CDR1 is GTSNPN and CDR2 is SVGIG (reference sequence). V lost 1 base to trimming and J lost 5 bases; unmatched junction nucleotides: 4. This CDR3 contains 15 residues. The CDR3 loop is CAWSDSGGGTGELFF. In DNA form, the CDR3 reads TGTGCCTGGAGTGACAGCGGGGGGGGAACCGGGGAGCTGTTTTTT.

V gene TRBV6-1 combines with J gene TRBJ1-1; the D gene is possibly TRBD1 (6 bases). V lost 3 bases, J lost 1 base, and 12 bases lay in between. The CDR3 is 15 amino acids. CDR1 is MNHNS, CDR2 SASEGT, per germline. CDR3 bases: TGTGCCAGCAGTGACTACGTGGACAGGAACACTGAAGCTTTCTTT. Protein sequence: CASSDYVDRNTEAFF.

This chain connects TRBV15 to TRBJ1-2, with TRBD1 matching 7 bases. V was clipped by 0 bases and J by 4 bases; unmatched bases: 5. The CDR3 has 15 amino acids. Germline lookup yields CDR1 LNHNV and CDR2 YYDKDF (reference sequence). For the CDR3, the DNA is TGTGCCACCAGCAGAGATCGGGACAGCTCCTATGGCTACACCTTC. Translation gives CATSRDRDSSYGYTF.

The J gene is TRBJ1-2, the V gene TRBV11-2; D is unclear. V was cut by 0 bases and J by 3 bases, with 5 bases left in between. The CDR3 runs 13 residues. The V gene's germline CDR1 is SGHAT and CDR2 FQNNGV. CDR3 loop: CASSLETDYGYTF. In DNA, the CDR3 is TGTGCCAGCAGCTTAGAGACTGACTATGGCTACACCTTC. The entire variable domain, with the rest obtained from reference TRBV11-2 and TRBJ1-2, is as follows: EAGVAQSPRYKIIEKRQSVAFWCNPISGHATLYWYQQILGQGPKLLIQFQNNGVVDDSQLPKDRFSAERLKGVDSTLKIQPAKLEDSAVYLCASSLETDYGYTFGSGTRLTVV.

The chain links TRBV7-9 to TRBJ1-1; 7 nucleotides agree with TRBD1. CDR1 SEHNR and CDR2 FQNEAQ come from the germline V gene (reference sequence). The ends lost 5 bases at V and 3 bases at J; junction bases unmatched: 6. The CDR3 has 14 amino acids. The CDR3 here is CASSPEGQYTEAFF. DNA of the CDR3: TGTGCCAGCAGCCCAGAGGGACAGTACACTGAAGCTTTCTTT.

The CDR3 DNA reads TGTGCCAGCAGCTTACCGACTAGCGGGGTCGACGAGACCCAGTACTTC. This gives the protein CASSLPTSGVDETQYF. This chain connects TRBV7-2 to TRBJ2-5; 11 bases are a match to TRBD2. Germline V gene data show CDR1 as SGHTA and CDR2 as FQGNSA. V lost 2 bases to trimming and J lost 5 bases; unmatched junction nucleotides: 7. The CDR3 contains 16 residues.